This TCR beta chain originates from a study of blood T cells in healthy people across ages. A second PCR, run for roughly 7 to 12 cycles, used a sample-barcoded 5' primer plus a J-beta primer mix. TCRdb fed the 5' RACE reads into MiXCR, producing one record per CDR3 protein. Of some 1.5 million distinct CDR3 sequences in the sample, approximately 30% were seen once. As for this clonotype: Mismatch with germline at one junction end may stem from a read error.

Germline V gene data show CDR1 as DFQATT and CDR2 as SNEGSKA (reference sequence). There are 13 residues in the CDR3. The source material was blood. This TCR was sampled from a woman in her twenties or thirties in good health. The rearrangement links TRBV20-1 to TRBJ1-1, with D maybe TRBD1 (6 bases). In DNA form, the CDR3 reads TGCAGTGCTAGAGATACAGGGAACACTGAAACTTTCTTT. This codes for CSARDTGNTETFF.